Shown below are 25 T cell receptor beta chains from a single sample sequenced in a study of molecular identifiers for immune sequencing clone quantification. TCRdb re-derived calls from the PCR reads in MiXCR, one entry per CDR3 protein. The data hold roughly 630,000 distinct CDR3 sequences, with about 25% observed a single time. The specimen was naive CD8+ T cells from blood, with Jurkat cell RNA spiked in. Specified subset: FACS-sorted CD8+CD4-CCR7+CD45RA+ naive T cells. The source is a human donor in good health. Some libraries in this study had Jurkat cell RNA spiked in.

In its sample, this clonotype was seen a few times. The chain links TRBV7-9 to TRBJ1-2; 11 bases are a match to TRBD1. V lost 3 bases, J lost 8 bases, and 20 bases stayed unmatched. The CDR3 is made up of 19 amino acids. CDR1 and CDR2 from the germline V gene are SEHNR and FQNEAQ (reference sequence). CDR3 sequence: CASSFHWDRGKTDYGGYTF. CDR3 DNA sequence: TGTGCCAGCAGCTTCCATTGGGACAGGGGGAAAACGGACTATGGAGGCTACACCTTC.

The chain links TRBV2 to TRBJ2-7, with TRBD1 matching over 12 bases. The CDR3 runs 16 residues. The V and J ends lost 4 bases and 4 bases, in that order; junction bases with no gene match: 8. Germline V gene sequence: CDR1 SNHLY, CDR2 FYNNEI. CDR3 loop: CASSAQGTGGGYEQYF. The CDR3 nucleotides are TGTGCCAGCAGTGCTCAGGGGACAGGGGGCGGGTACGAGCAGTACTTC.

CDR3 residues: CASSPIASENTGELFF. The CDR3 DNA follows: TGTGCCAGCAGCCCAATTGCTAGCGAGAACACCGGGGAGCTGTTTTTT. The chain recombines TRBV7-6 with TRBJ2-2; D is possibly TRBD2 (6 bases). Trimming took 5 bases from V and 1 from J, leaving 14 bases between them. Germline-derived CDR1 and CDR2 are SGHVS and FNYEAQ. The CDR3 covers 16 residues.

V and J are TRBV7-6 and TRBJ2-5; D uncertain. Between the trimmed V and J ends, which lost 4 bases and 4 bases, there was a span of 10 bases. The germline gives CDR1 SGHVS, CDR2 FNYEAQ. CDR3 size: 13 residues. Here the CDR3 DNA reads TGTGCCAGCAGCTCTCTTGTAATAGAGACCCAGTACTTC. Its protein is CASSSLVIETQYF.

This clonotype has a count of ten or more. The rearrangement uses TRBV28 and TRBJ2-5, with 10 bases aligning to TRBD2. Germline lookup yields CDR1 MDHEN and CDR2 SYDVKM. The CDR3 totals 17 residues. V was pared by 1 base and J by 5 bases, with 10 bases of the junction left unmatched. This chain's CDR3 is CASSLYRLAGRLETQYF. The CDR3 DNA follows: TGTGCCAGCAGTTTATATAGACTAGCGGGTAGATTGGAGACCCAGTACTTC.

This clonotype appeared a few times. A read error may be the cause here, since a much bigger clone is one base away. This chain links TRBV7-6 with TRBJ1-5; a possible D gene is TRBD1 (6 bases). Germline V gene data show CDR1 as SGHVS and CDR2 as FNYEAQ. This CDR3 region has 12 residues. CDR3 sequence reads: CASSEQGQPRHF. Here the CDR3 DNA reads TGTGCCAGCAGCGAACAGGGTCAGCCCCGGCATTTT.

In this sample, this clonotype turned up a few times. The chain is built from TRBV20-1 and TRBJ2-7, with 9 bases that match TRBD1. V dropped 3 bases and J dropped 0; count of bases not matched to a gene: 9. From germline, CDR1 is DFQATT and CDR2 SNEGSKA (reference sequence). This CDR3 is 16 amino acids long. The CDR3 DNA sequence: TGCAGTGCTAGGGAAACCCGGGACAGGGCCTCCTACGAGCAGTACTTC. It is translated as CSARETRDRASYEQYF.

This clonotype has ten or more counts. CDR3 sequence: CASQEGALLYEQYF. CDR3 nucleotides: TGTGCCAGTCAGGAGGGGGCCCTCCTGTATGAGCAGTACTTC. The chain employs TRBV2 and TRBJ2-7; D might be TRBD1 (7 bases). Germline assignment: CDR1 SNHLY and CDR2 FYNNEI. The CDR3 length is 14 residues. The V gene lost 9 bases and the J gene lost 7 bases, with 22 bases spanning the gap. The whole variable domain, filled in from reference TRBV2 and TRBJ2-7, reads EPEVTQTPSHQVTQMGQEVILRCVPISNHLYFYWYRQILGQKVEFLVSFYNNEISEKSEIFDDQFSVERPDGSNFTLKIRSTKLEDSAMYFCASQEGALLYEQYFGPGTRLTVT.

The sample holds a few counts of this clonotype. This chain uses TRBV3-1 with TRBJ2-3; D remains unclear. This CDR3 is built from 14 residues. The V and J ends lost 6 bases and 4 bases respectively, with 14 bases between them. In germline, CDR1 is LGHDT, CDR2 YNNKEL (reference sequence). The CDR3 bases are TGTGCCAGCAGGGCGACTGGGTCCGCAGATACGCAGTATTTT. This translates into CASRATGSADTQYF.

This clonotype was picked up many times. The chain employs TRBV12-3 or TRBV12-4 and TRBJ2-5; 7 bases map to TRBD2. The V gene end was trimmed by 7 bases and the J gene end by 8 bases; junction bases not matched to a gene: 7. The CDR3 is 12 residues long. This chain's CDR3 is CASKNLAETQYF. Here the CDR3 DNA reads TGTGCCAGCAAAAATCTAGCGGAAACCCAGTACTTC.

This clonotype was observed at least ten times. The chain links TRBV6-5 to TRBJ1-2, with D hard to call. V lost 2 bases and J lost 0, with 13 bases in between. The CDR3 totals 16 residues. The germline CDR1 and CDR2 sequences are MNHEY and SVGAGI. The CDR3 spells CASSYLIRPSNYGYTF. CDR3 sequence (DNA): TGTGCCAGCAGTTACCTTATACGGCCCTCTAACTATGGCTACACCTTC.

For this clonotype: A read error is possible here, since a much larger clone lies one base away. This chain connects TRBV21-1 to TRBJ2-4. TRBV21-1 is designated a pseudogene. The CDR3 totals 15 residues. The CDR3 DNA reads as TGTGCCAGCCACGGGGATAGAGTTTTTAAAGACATTCAGTACTTC. This translates into CASHGDRVFKDIQYF.

In this sample, this clonotype turned up many times. The chain has TRBV7-2 and TRBJ2-5; D possibly uses TRBD1 or TRBD2 (5 bases each). From germline, CDR1 is SGHTA and CDR2 FQGNSA. Trimming took off 1 base at V and 0 bases at J, with 12 bases between the two ends. This CDR3 is built from 16 residues. The CDR3 loop is CASSLVSGHYQETQYF. As DNA, the CDR3 is TGTGCCAGCAGCTTAGTTTCGGGGCATTACCAAGAGACCCAGTACTTC.

This clonotype was seen repeatedly, ten times or more. This chain connects TRBV4-3 to TRBJ2-3; unclear D gene. Trimming shortened V by 0 bases and J by 6 bases, and 7 bases separated the two germline ends. Germline V gene sequence: CDR1 LGHNA, CDR2 YSLEER. The CDR3 runs 13 residues. CDR3: CASSQDKADTQYF. Here the CDR3 DNA reads TGCGCCAGCAGCCAAGACAAAGCGGATACGCAGTATTTT.

Turning to this clonotype: Being one base from a much bigger clone, this may be a read error. The chain combines TRBV5-1 with TRBJ1-6; D is possibly TRBD1 (5 bases). The CDR3 is made up of 15 amino acids. V was pared by 0 bases and J by 11 bases, with 15 bases between. CDR1 and CDR2 (germline): SGHRS, YFSETQ. The CDR3 region is CASSLGWGDYPPLHF. The CDR3, as DNA: TGCGCCAGCAGCTTGGGTTGGGGCGATTATCCACCCCTCCACTTT.

This clonotype has just a few counts. CDR3 amino acids: CASSQVWRGSYNEQFF. The CDR3 nucleotides are TGCGCCAGCAGCCAAGTGTGGAGGGGTTCCTACAATGAGCAGTTCTTC. This chain joins TRBV4-3 and TRBJ2-1, with D possibly TRBD2 on 6 matching bases. Germline-derived CDR1 and CDR2 are LGHNA and YSLEER. The CDR3 contains 16 residues. The V end was cut by 1 base, the J end by 1 base, with 11 bases between.

At least ten counts were recorded for this clonotype. The chain has TRBV7-9 and TRBJ2-5, with 8 bases matching TRBD2. The CDR3 contains 14 residues. With V trimmed by 5 bases and J by 7 bases, 9 bases remained unmatched. CDR1 SEHNR and CDR2 FQNEAQ come from the germline V gene (reference sequence). The CDR3 sequence is CASSPGLGDGTQYF. In DNA, the CDR3 is TGTGCCAGCAGCCCGGGACTAGGTGACGGGACCCAGTACTTC.

A word on this clonotype: A read error may be the cause here, since a much bigger clone is one base away. This sequence joins TRBV7-6 and TRBJ2-5; 9 bases align to TRBD2. The junction had 9 bases not matched to a gene; V was cut back by 4 bases and J by 9 bases. The CDR3 is 14 residues long. Germline V lookup: CDR1 SGHVS, CDR2 FNYEAQ. The CDR3 sequence: CASSYGLAPEPQYF. Written as DNA, the CDR3 is TGTGCCAGCAGCTACGGACTAGCGCCCGAGCCCCAGTACTTC.

The V gene is TRBV21-1, the J gene TRBJ1-1; the D segment call TRBD1 is taken from the table without a DNA check. TRBV21-1 constitutes a pseudogene. CDR3 length equals 18 residues. CDR3 DNA sequence: TGTGCCAGCTGCAGACGGGGACAGCACCAAGGGAAGAACACTGAAGCTTTCTTT. Its translation is CASCRRGQHQGKNTEAFF.

The table lists this clonotype with many counts. CDR3 coding DNA: TGCGCCAGCAGCCCCGGTGGGGGGGCAATCTACGAGCAGTACTTC. It yields the protein CASSPGGGAIYEQYF. The chain couples TRBV5-1 to TRBJ2-7, with a tentative D call TRBD2 (7 bases). Germline V gives CDR1 SGHRS, CDR2 YFSETQ. Between the trimmed V and J ends, which lost 4 bases and 3 bases, there was a span of 17 bases. The CDR3 is 15 residues long. Based on the CDR3 plus reference TRBV5-1 and TRBJ2-7, the full variable domain is KAGVTQTPRYLIKTRGQQVTLSCSPISGHRSVSWYQQTPGQGLQFLFEYFSETQRNKGNFPGRFSGRQFSNSRSEMNVSTLELGDSALYLCASSPGGGAIYEQYFGPGTRLTVT.

This clonotype came up many times. The J gene is TRBJ2-7, the V gene TRBV7-9; D is ambiguous. The CDR3 runs 15 residues. Germline V gene data show CDR1 as SEHNR and CDR2 as FQNEAQ (reference sequence). The V gene lost 2 bases and the J gene lost 2 bases, with 13 bases spanning the gap. Here the CDR3 DNA reads TGTGCCAGCAGCTTATCTGGGGAAGAAACCTACGAGCAGTACTTC. Its translation is CASSLSGEETYEQYF.

This clonotype was seen ten or more times. The rearrangement uses TRBV6-5 and TRBJ2-7, with unresolved D. Germline V gene sequence: CDR1 MNHEY, CDR2 SVGAGI. CDR3 length equals 14 residues. The V gene lost 0 bases and the J gene lost 2 bases, with 8 bases spanning the gap. As DNA, the CDR3 is TGTGCCAGCAGTTACTCGCCCCAAGCCTACGAGCAGTACTTC. It codes for CASSYSPQAYEQYF.

This clonotype was seen at least ten times. The V gene is TRBV7-9, the J gene TRBJ2-2; D is unclear. The CDR3 totals 14 residues. The V end lost 5 bases, the J end lost 1 base, and 8 bases lay between the germline ends. CDR1 and CDR2 from the germline V gene are SEHNR and FQNEAQ (reference sequence). CDR3 DNA sequence: TGTGCCAGCAGCCTACTACAGAACACCGGGGAGCTGTTTTTT. As protein: CASSLLQNTGELFF.

The chain combines TRBV4-3 with TRBJ1-2; D might be TRBD1 (5 bases). V shed 1 base and J shed 0 bases, with 15 bases lying between them. The CDR3 runs 17 residues. Germline values: CDR1 LGHNA, CDR2 YSLEER. CDR3: CASSQAAGPSSNYGYTF. The CDR3 DNA reads TGCGCCAGCAGCCAAGCGGCAGGGCCCTCTTCTAACTATGGCTACACCTTC.

Remarks on this clonotype: A much larger clone differs by one base, so this may be a read error. The V gene is TRBV20-1, the J gene TRBJ2-5; the match to TRBD2 covers 11 bases. V trimming: 6 bases; J trimming: 7 bases; junction bases outside the gene matches: 7. The CDR3 covers 13 residues. CDR1 is DFQATT, CDR2 SNEGSKA, per germline (reference sequence). The CDR3 protein is CSARRLAGGTQYF. The CDR3 DNA reads as TGCAGTGCCAGGAGGCTAGCGGGGGGGACCCAGTACTTC.